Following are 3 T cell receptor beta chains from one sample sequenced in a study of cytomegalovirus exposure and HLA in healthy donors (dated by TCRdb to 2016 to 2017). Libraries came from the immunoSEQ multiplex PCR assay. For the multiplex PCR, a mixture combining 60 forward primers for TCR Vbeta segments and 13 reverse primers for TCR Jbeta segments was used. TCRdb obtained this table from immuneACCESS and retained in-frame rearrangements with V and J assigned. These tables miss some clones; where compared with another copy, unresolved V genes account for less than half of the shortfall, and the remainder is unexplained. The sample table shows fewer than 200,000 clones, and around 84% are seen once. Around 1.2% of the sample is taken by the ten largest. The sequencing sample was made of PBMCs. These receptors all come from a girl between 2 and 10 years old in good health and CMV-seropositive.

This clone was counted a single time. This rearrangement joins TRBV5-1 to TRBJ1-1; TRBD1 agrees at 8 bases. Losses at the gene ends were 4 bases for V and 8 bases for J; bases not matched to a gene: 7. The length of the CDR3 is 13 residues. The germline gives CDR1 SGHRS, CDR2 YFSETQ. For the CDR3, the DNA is TGCGCCAGCAGCCACGGACAGGGTTGGGAAGCTTTCTTT. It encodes CASSHGQGWEAFF.

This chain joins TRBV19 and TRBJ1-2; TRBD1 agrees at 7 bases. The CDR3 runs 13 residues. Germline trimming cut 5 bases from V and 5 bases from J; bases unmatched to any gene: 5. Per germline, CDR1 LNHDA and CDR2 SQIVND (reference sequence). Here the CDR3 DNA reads TGTGCCAGTAGTTCACAGGGGTTTTATGGCTACACCTTC. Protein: CASSSQGFYGYTF.

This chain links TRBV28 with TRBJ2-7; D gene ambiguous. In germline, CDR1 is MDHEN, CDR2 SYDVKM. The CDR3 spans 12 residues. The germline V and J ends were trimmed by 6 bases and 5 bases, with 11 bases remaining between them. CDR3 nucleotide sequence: TGTGCCAGCAGGTTCCTTGGCCACGAGCAGTACTTC. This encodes CASRFLGHEQYF.